The T cell receptor (beta chain) described here comes from a study of cytomegalovirus exposure and HLA in healthy donors. Whereas donors were nominally healthy upon sampling, unrecorded immune exposures were probable. Germline values: CDR1 SGHAT, CDR2 FQNNGV. The CDR3 length is 15 residues. Trimming stripped 5 bases from V and 5 bases from J, with 18 bases between. Study-wide results and caveats: Cytomegalovirus-associated TCR beta chains were listed, numbering 164. In most subjects, TCR beta sequences reportedly gave accurate predictions of HLA-A and HLA-B alleles. It was reported in a later analysis that an Asian-associated ancestry cluster showed fewer N-insertions than the approximately 690-donor mean.

About this clone: What it binds is unknown.

13 Jbeta primers and 60 Vbeta primers were used for the PCR. Profiled with immunoSEQ multiplex PCR; TCRdb holds only in-frame clones, not every one. Of a few hundred thousand clones in the sample, just under 85% were seen once. This TCR was sampled from a woman aged 40 to 55 in good health and CMV-seronegative. The chain couples TRBV11-2 to TRBJ2-5, with D maybe TRBD2 (6 bases). Sequencing input: PBMCs. In DNA form, the CDR3 reads TGTGCCAGCAGCCCAGGGAGGCATCTAGGGGAGACCCAGTACTTC. Translated, it gives CASSPGRHLGETQYF.